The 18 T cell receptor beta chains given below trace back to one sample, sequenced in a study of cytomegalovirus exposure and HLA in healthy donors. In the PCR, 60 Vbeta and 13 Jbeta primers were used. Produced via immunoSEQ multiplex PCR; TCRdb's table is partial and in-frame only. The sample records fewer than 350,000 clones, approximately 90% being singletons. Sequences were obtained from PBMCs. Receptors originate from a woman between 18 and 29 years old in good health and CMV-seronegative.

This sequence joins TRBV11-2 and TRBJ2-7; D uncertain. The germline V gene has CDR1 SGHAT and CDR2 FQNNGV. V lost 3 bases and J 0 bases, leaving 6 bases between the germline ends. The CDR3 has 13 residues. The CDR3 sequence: CASSFSYSYEQYF. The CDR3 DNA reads TGTGCCAGCAGCTTTTCGTACTCCTACGAGCAGTACTTC.

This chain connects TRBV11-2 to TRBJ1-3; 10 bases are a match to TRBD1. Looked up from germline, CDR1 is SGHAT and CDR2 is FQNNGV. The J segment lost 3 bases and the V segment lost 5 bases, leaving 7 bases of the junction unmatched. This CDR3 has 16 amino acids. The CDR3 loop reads CASSLDRGRYGNTIYF. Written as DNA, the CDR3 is TGTGCCAGCAGCCTTGACAGGGGGCGATATGGAAACACCATATATTTT.

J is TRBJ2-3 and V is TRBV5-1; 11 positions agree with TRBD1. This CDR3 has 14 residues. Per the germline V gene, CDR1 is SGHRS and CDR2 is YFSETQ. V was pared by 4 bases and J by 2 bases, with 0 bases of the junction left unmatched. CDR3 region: CASSGQGATDTQYF. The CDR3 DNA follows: TGCGCCAGCAGCGGACAGGGGGCCACAGATACGCAGTATTTT.

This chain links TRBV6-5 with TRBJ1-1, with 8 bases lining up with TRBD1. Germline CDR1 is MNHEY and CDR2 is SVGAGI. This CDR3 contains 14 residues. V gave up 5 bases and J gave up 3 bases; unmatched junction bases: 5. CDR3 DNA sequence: TGTGCCAGCAGTCAAACAGGGGGATACACTGAAGCTTTCTTT. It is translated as CASSQTGGYTEAFF.

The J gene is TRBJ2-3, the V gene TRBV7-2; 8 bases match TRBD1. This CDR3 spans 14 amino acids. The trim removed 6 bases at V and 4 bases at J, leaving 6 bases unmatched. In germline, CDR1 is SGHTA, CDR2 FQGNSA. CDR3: CASRSYRGADTQYF. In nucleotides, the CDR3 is TGTGCCAGCAGATCCTACAGGGGGGCAGATACGCAGTATTTT.

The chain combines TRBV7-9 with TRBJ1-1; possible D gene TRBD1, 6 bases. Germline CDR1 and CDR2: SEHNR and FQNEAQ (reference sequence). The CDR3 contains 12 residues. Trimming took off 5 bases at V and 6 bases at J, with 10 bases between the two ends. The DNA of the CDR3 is TGTGCCAGCAGCCGTAGGGGGTCTGAAGCTTTCTTT. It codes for CASSRRGSEAFF.

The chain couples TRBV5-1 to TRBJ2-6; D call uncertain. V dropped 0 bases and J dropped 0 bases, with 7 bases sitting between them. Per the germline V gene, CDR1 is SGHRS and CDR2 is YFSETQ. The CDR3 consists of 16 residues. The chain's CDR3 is CASSLAWASGANVLTF. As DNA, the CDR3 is TGCGCCAGCAGCTTGGCATGGGCCTCTGGGGCCAACGTCCTGACTTTC.

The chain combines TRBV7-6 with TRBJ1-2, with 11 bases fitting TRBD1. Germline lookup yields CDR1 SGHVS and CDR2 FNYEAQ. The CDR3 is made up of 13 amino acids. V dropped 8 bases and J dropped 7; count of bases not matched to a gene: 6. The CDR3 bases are TGTGCCAGCGGACAGGGGGCGCGAGGTGGCTACACCTTC. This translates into CASGQGARGGYTF.

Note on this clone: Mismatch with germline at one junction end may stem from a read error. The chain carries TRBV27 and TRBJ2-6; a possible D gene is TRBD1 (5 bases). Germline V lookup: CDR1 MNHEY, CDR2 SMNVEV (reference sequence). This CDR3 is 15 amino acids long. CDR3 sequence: CASSLSGTGANVLAF. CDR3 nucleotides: TGTGCCAGCAGTTTATCAGGTACTGGGGCCAACGTCCTGGCTTTC.

The CDR3 nucleotides are TGTGCCAGCAGCCCCGGGACAGTTGAAGCTTTCTTT. Translated: CASSPGTVEAFF. The chain recombines TRBV7-9 with TRBJ1-1, with 7 bases that match TRBD1. V lost 5 bases to trimming and J lost 7 bases; unmatched junction nucleotides: 4. This CDR3 contains 12 residues. Germline CDR1 is SEHNR and CDR2 is FQNEAQ (reference sequence).

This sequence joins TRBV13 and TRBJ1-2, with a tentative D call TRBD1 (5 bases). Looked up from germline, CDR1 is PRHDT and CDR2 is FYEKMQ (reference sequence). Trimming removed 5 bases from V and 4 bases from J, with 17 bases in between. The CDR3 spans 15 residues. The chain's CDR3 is CASSPSRWGGYGYTF. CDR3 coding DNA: TGTGCCAGCAGCCCATCTCGGTGGGGGGGCTATGGCTACACCTTC.

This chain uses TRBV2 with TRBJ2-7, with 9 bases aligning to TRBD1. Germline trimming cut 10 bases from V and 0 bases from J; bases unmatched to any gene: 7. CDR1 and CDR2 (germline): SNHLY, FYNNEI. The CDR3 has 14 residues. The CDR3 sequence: CATSGTGTSYEQYF. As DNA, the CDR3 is TGTGCCACCTCCGGGACAGGGACCTCCTACGAGCAGTACTTC.

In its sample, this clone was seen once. CDR3 loop: CASSGLFEQNTEAFF. The CDR3 DNA is TGTGCCAGCAGTGGGCTTTTTGAACAGAACACTGAAGCTTTCTTT. This chain connects TRBV2 to TRBJ1-1; D remains unclear. The V gene's germline CDR1 is SNHLY and CDR2 FYNNEI. The length of the CDR3 is 15 residues. V lost 4 bases and J lost 1, with 13 bases in between.

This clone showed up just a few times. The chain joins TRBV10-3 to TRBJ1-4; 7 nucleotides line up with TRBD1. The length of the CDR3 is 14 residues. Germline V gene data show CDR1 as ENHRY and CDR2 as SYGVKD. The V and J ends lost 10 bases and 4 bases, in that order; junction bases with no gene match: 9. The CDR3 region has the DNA TGTGCCACCCAGACAGGGCCAGATAATGAAAAACTGTTTTTT. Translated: CATQTGPDNEKLFF.

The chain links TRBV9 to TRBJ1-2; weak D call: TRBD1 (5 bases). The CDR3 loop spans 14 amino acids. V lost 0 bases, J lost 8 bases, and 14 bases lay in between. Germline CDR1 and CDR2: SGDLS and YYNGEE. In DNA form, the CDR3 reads TGTGCCAGCAGCGTAGACGGGGGGGGTTACGGCTACACCTTC. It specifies CASSVDGGGYGYTF.

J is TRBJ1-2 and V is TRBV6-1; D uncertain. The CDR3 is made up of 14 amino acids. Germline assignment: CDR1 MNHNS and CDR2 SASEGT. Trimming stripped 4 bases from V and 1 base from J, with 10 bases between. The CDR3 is CASSGPGFNYGYTF. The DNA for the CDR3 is TGTGCCAGCAGTGGGCCGGGATTTAACTATGGCTACACCTTC.

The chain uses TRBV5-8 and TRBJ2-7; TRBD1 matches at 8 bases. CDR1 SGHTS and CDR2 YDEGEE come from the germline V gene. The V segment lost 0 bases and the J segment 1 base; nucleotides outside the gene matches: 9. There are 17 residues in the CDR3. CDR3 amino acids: CASSLGYPGQASYEQYF. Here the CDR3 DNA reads TGTGCCAGCAGCTTGGGCTATCCGGGACAGGCTTCCTACGAGCAGTACTTC.

The CDR3 sequence: CASSSMDRAGTEAFF. CDR3 bases: TGTGCCAGCAGCTCCATGGACAGGGCAGGCACTGAAGCTTTCTTT. The chain is built from TRBV5-6 and TRBJ1-1; 8 bases are a match to TRBD1. Trimming took 3 bases from V and 4 from J; bases not matched to a gene: 8. CDR1 and CDR2 (germline): SGHDT, YYEEEE. The CDR3 is made up of 15 amino acids.